This T cell receptor (beta chain) was recorded in a study of identical twins. This clonotype was seen repeatedly, ten times or more. The CDR3 extends over 13 amino acids. Germline CDR1 and CDR2: SGHAT and FQNNGV. V was trimmed by 4 bases and J by 8 bases, leaving 13 bases between them. TCRdb re-called the 5' RACE reads with MiXCR, one entry per CDR3 protein. Of 300,000 or so distinct CDR3 sequences listed, roughly 9.7% are singletons. Separately, the same data were catalogued under a study of yellow fever vaccine responses in identical twins.

The V call is TRBV11-2, the J call TRBJ2-3; no clear D gene. The specimen was CD8+ T cells sorted from blood. The sequence was collected from a young woman in good health. The CDR3 bases are TGTGCCAGCAGCTCCCTTAGTTTACCTACGCAGTATTTT. Its protein is CASSSLSLPTQYF.